One sample yielded the 16 T cell receptor beta chains listed below, sequenced in a study of early T cells in non-severe SARS-CoV-2 infection. TCRdb analysed the 5' RACE reads with MiXCR anew, one entry per CDR3 protein. The sample records about 46,000 distinct CDR3 sequences, over 5% being singletons. This sample comprised whole blood, obtained at baseline. The receptors derive from an adult who was a healthcare worker with PCR-confirmed SARS-CoV-2 infection or an uninfected control (not recorded which).

The chain uses TRBV18 and TRBJ2-1, with TRBD2 identical over 8 bases. Germline V gene lookup returns CDR1 KGHSH and CDR2 LQKENI. The ends lost 0 bases at V and 9 bases at J; junction bases unmatched: 10. This CDR3 region has 16 residues. CDR3 nucleotide sequence: TGTGCCAGCTCACCACCTAGCGGGAAAATACACGGTGAGCAGTTCTTC. It yields the protein CASSPPSGKIHGEQFF. Based on the CDR3 plus reference TRBV18 and TRBJ2-1, the full variable domain is NAGVMQNPRHLVRRRGQEARLRCSPMKGHSHVYWYRQLPEEGLKFMVYLQKENIIDESGMPKERFSAEFPKEGPSILRIQQVVRGDSAAYFCASSPPSGKIHGEQFFGPGTRLTVL.

This clonotype was picked up many times. V is TRBV29-1 and J is TRBJ2-1, with D possibly being TRBD2 (6 bases). V dropped 6 bases and J dropped 9 bases, with 15 bases sitting between them. Germline-derived CDR1 and CDR2 are SQVTM and ANQGSEA. This CDR3 spans 12 amino acids. CDR3 residues: CSVGLVLGEQFF. In DNA, the CDR3 is TGCAGCGTGGGACTTGTCCTAGGTGAGCAGTTCTTC.

This clonotype has only a few counts. The V call is TRBV20-1, the J call TRBJ2-3, with 11 bases aligning to TRBD2. With 4 bases clipped from V and 6 bases from J, the junction kept 6 bases outside the gene matches. The germline V gene has CDR1 DFQATT and CDR2 SNEGSKA (reference sequence). The CDR3 has 14 amino acids. CDR3 loop: CSATVAGGPDTQYF. The CDR3 DNA follows: TGCAGTGCTACCGTAGCGGGAGGGCCGGATACGCAGTATTTT.

This clonotype was counted a few times. The chain uses TRBV7-8 and TRBJ2-7; D possibly corresponds to TRBD2 (7 bases). CDR3 length: 13 residues. Germline-derived CDR1 and CDR2 are SGHVS and FQNEAQ. The V end was cut by 11 bases, the J end by 0 bases, with 14 bases between. CDR3 residues: CAAGGGGSYEQYF. For the CDR3, the DNA is TGTGCCGCCGGGGGCGGGGGCTCCTACGAGCAGTACTTC.

The chain is built from TRBV25-1 and TRBJ2-7, with a possible D match to TRBD2 (5 bases). The V and J ends lost 0 bases and 6 bases respectively, with 9 bases between them. The CDR3 loop spans 13 amino acids. The germline V gene encodes CDR1 MGHDK and CDR2 SYGVNS. The CDR3 loop reads CASSEYKAVEQYF. For the CDR3, the DNA is TGTGCCAGCAGTGAATACAAAGCGGTCGAGCAGTACTTC.

This clonotype was detected many times. One junction end disagrees with the germline gene, perhaps due to a read error. J is TRBJ2-3 and V is TRBV2; 11 nucleotides agree with TRBD2. Germline V gives CDR1 SNHLY, CDR2 FYNNEI. The CDR3 loop spans 13 amino acids. Here the CDR3 reads CASSETVLAGVNF. CDR3 in DNA: TGTGCCAGCAGTGAAACGGTACTAGCGGGAGTGAATTTT.

This clonotype appeared many times. In DNA, the CDR3 is TGTGCCAGCAGTTTAATGCTGAGCGCGGGGACTGAAGCTTTCTTT. It yields the protein CASSLMLSAGTEAFF. The chain is built from TRBV28 and TRBJ1-1; D ambiguous. V was trimmed by 2 bases and J by 5 bases, leaving 15 bases between them. The germline V gene has CDR1 MDHEN and CDR2 SYDVKM. The CDR3 totals 15 residues.

This clonotype was seen repeatedly, ten times or more. The V gene is TRBV6-5, the J gene TRBJ2-1; perhaps TRBD1 as D (6 bases). The V end lost 2 bases, the J end lost 3 bases, and 8 bases lay between the germline ends. This CDR3 has 14 amino acids. CDR1 MNHEY and CDR2 SVGAGI come from the germline V gene. The CDR3 DNA reads as TGTGCCAGCAGTTACCGGACAGACTACAATGAGCAGTTCTTC. Its translation is CASSYRTDYNEQFF.

This clonotype was seen ten or more times. V is TRBV7-2 and J is TRBJ2-7, with D possibly being TRBD2 (6 bases). This CDR3 is built from 15 residues. CDR1 is SGHTA and CDR2 is FQGNSA in the germline V gene. With 1 base removed from V and 0 bases from J, the gap between germline ends came to 10 bases. The CDR3 protein is CASSLGLARSYEQYF. The CDR3 nucleotides are TGTGCCAGCAGCTTAGGGCTAGCGCGCTCCTACGAGCAGTACTTC. Full variable domain (outside the CDR3, taken from reference TRBV7-2 and TRBJ2-7): GAGVSQSPSNKVTEKGKDVELRCDPISGHTALYWYRQSLGQGLEFLIYFQGNSAPDKSGLPSDRFSAERTGGSVSTLTIQRTQQEDSAVYLCASSLGLARSYEQYFGPGTRLTVT.

This clonotype was seen at least ten times. This chain connects TRBV29-1 to TRBJ1-1; D is undetermined. V shed 5 bases and J shed 4 bases, with 5 bases lying between them. From germline, CDR1 is SQVTM and CDR2 ANQGSEA. This CDR3 region has 10 residues. In DNA, the CDR3 is TGCAGCGTTTCGGGCACTGAAGCTTTCTTT. Amino acids: CSVSGTEAFF.

In its sample, this clonotype was seen a few times. This chain joins TRBV2 and TRBJ1-5; 7 nucleotides agree with TRBD1. J lost 3 bases, V lost 8 bases, and 7 bases had no gene match. In germline, CDR1 is SNHLY, CDR2 FYNNEI. The CDR3 contains 14 residues. CDR3 sequence reads: CASREGQFNQPQHF. The CDR3 DNA sequence: TGTGCCAGCCGGGAGGGACAGTTCAATCAGCCCCAGCATTTT.

Ten or more counts support this clonotype. The chain couples TRBV19 to TRBJ2-2; 9 bases align to TRBD1. The trim removed 7 bases at V and 2 bases at J, leaving 5 bases unmatched. Germline CDR1 reads LNHDA; CDR2 reads SQIVND (reference sequence). The CDR3 extends over 15 amino acids. DNA for the CDR3: TGTGCCAGTATACAGGGACAGGGAAACACCGGGGAGCTGTTTTTT. Its translation is CASIQGQGNTGELFF.

This clonotype was counted many times. The J gene is TRBJ2-3, the V gene TRBV11-2; D may be TRBD1 (6 bases). Per the germline V gene, CDR1 is SGHAT and CDR2 is FQNNGV. This CDR3 spans 14 amino acids. Trimming cost V 5 bases and J 0 bases, with 9 bases left between them. The chain's CDR3 is CASSRGQSTDTQYF. The DNA of the CDR3 is TGTGCCAGCAGCCGCGGACAGAGCACAGATACGCAGTATTTT.

In its sample, this clonotype was seen many times. The chain is built from TRBV9 and TRBJ1-4; D gene ambiguous. CDR3 length: 15 residues. Trimming cost V 4 bases and J 6 bases, with 16 bases left between them. Germline lookup yields CDR1 SGDLS and CDR2 YYNGEE. Written as DNA, the CDR3 is TGTGCCAGCAGCTCCTACGGCGGATCCCATGAAAAACTGTTTTTT. It translates to CASSSYGGSHEKLFF. Supplemented by reference TRBV9 and TRBJ1-4, the full variable domain reads DSGVTQTPKHLITATGQRVTLRCSPRSGDLSVYWYQQSLDQGLQFLIQYYNGEERAKGNILERFSAQQFPDLHSELNLSSLELGDSALYFCASSSYGGSHEKLFFGSGTQLSVL.

This clonotype was observed a single time. Germline and junction disagree at one end, which may indicate a read error. The chain joins TRBV2 to TRBJ2-1; 7 bases align to TRBD2. This CDR3 comprises 14 residues. From germline, CDR1 is SNHLY and CDR2 FYNNEI. The CDR3 nucleotides are TGTTCCAGCAGTGAAGACCAGGGAGGGAATGAGCAGTTCTTC. Its protein product is CSSSEDQGGNEQFF.

V is TRBV28 and J is TRBJ1-4, with 8 bases fitting TRBD1. Trimming at V came to 5 bases and at J to 8 bases, leaving 10 bases not matched to a gene. The CDR3 loop spans 15 amino acids. Germline V lookup: CDR1 MDHEN, CDR2 SYDVKM. The chain's CDR3 is CASSLPTGDREKLFF. The CDR3 DNA sequence: TGTGCCAGCAGTCTCCCGACAGGGGATCGGGAAAAACTGTTTTTT.